The source of this TCR beta chain is a study of shared clonotypes between healthy human individuals. Libraries were prepared by immunoSEQ multiplex PCR; TCRdb keeps only in-frame clonotypes and omits some of them. The sample shows over 850,000 clones, 70% to 80% of them seen only once. The V gene's germline CDR1 is SNHLY and CDR2 FYNNEI. The CDR3 consists of 11 residues. Sequences were obtained from memory CD4+ T cells from PBMCs. Subset: CD45RA-negative fraction. The TCR was taken from a man younger than 30 in good health. Some clones in this sample may be carry-over from other donors' samples. The chain employs TRBV2 and TRBJ2-7; no reliable D call. The J call may be incorrect, as the DNA end agrees better with TRBJ2-1. CDR3 in DNA: TGTGCCAGCAACCGTTACGATGAGCAGTTCTTC. Translation: CASNRYDEQFF.